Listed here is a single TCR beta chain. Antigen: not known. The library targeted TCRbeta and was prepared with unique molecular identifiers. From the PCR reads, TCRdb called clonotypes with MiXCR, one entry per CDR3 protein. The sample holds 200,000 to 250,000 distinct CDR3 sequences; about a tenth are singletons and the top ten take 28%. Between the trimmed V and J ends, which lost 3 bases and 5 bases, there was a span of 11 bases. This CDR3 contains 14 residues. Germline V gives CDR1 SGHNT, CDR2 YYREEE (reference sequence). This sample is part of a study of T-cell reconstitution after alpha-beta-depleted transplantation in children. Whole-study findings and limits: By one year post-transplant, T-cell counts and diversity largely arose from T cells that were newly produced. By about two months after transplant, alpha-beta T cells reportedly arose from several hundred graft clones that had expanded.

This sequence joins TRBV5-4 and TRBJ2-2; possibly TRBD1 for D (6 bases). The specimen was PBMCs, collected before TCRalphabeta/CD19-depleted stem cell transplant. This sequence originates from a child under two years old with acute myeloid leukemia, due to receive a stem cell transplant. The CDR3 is CASSWGTGTGELFF. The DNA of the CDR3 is TGTGCCAGCAGCTGGGGAACAGGGACCGGGGAGCTGTTTTTT.